This entry is about one TCR beta chain. The data were obtained in a study of T cell changes during pregnancy in multiple sclerosis. Repertoires were generated with immunoSEQ multiplex PCR, while TCRdb's copy carries only in-frame clones and drops some. The table has 65,000 to 85,000 clones, around 90% seen once; the top ten hold about 0.22%. Germline CDR1 is MNHEY and CDR2 is SMNVEV (reference sequence). The V end lost 8 bases, the J end lost 4 bases, and 21 bases lay between the germline ends. The CDR3 has 15 residues. This TCR derives from a female donor with multiple sclerosis, enrolled in a pregnancy study. The chain has TRBV27 and TRBJ2-7; possibly TRBD2 for D (8 bases). Source: CD4+ T cells from peripheral blood mononuclear cells, taken before pregnancy. The CDR3 sequence: CASGSPGGGKYEQYF. In DNA, the CDR3 is TGTGCCAGCGGATCCCCGGGAGGGGGCAAATACGAGCAGTACTTC.